Following are 14 T cell receptor beta chains from one sample sequenced in a study of regulatory T cells in long-lasting Graves disease. Libraries of TCR beta came from iRepertoire HTBI primers plus Arm-PCR of CDR3 regions. TCRdb used MiXCR to reprocess the multiplex PCR reads, holding one entry per CDR3 protein. In the table there are about 460,000 distinct CDR3 sequences, roughly 23% of which are singletons. Time point here: persistent/refractory GD, antithyroid drugs over 5 years with positive TRAb. PBMC-derived RNA was used for the TCR library. This material consisted of peripheral blood mononuclear cells (PBMCs), taken when the disease was refractory, from a patient treated with antithyroid drugs. Receptor source: a female donor with Graves disease.

This clonotype was recorded a few times. This chain links TRBV30 with TRBJ1-1; D is unclear. With 0 bases removed from V and 8 bases from J, the gap between germline ends came to 10 bases. The CDR3 length is 12 residues. Germline CDR1 reads GTSNPN; CDR2 reads SVGIG (reference sequence). The DNA of the CDR3 is TGTGCCTGGAGTGTAGGTGGTCCGGAAGCTTTCTTT. It is translated as CAWSVGGPEAFF.

The sample holds many counts of this clonotype. The CDR3 DNA sequence: TGTGCCAGCAGTTTAGTCGGGGCCCAAGAGACCCAGTACTTC. This encodes CASSLVGAQETQYF. This chain joins TRBV12-3 or TRBV12-4 and TRBJ2-5; D tentatively reads TRBD1 or TRBD2 (5 bases each). V lost 1 base, J lost 1 base, and 7 bases lay in between. The CDR3 spans 14 residues.

This clonotype was detected many times. This rearrangement joins TRBV30 to TRBJ2-5; 10 nucleotides line up with TRBD1. Germline CDR1 reads GTSNPN; CDR2 reads SVGIG (reference sequence). Trimming at V came to 3 bases and at J to 5 bases, leaving 3 bases not matched to a gene. The CDR3 contains 13 residues. DNA of the CDR3: TGTGCCTGGAGGACAGGGGGCCTGGAGACCCAGTACTTC. This sequence encodes CAWRTGGLETQYF.

This clonotype was counted between two and nine times. The rearrangement links TRBV20-1 to TRBJ2-1; 9 nucleotides match TRBD1. The CDR3 runs to 14 residues. Germline CDR1 and CDR2: DFQATT and SNEGSKA (reference sequence). Germline trimming cut 7 bases from V and 2 bases from J; bases unmatched to any gene: 6. The CDR3, as DNA: TGCAGTGTCACAGACAGGGGGGCCTACAATGAGCAGTTCTTC. This codes for CSVTDRGAYNEQFF.

Many counts were recorded for this clonotype. V is TRBV5-1 and J is TRBJ1-4; 10 bases are shared with TRBD1. J gave up 8 bases and V 4 bases, and 5 bases lay outside the gene matches. The CDR3 has 14 amino acids. CDR1 and CDR2 (germline): SGHRS, YFSETQ. The chain's CDR3 is CASSEGQGKEKLFF. As DNA, the CDR3 is TGCGCCAGCAGCGAGGGACAGGGGAAGGAAAAACTGTTTTTT.

This clonotype was picked up many times. The V call is TRBV10-3, the J call TRBJ2-5; D remains unclear. Germline V gene sequence: CDR1 ENHRY, CDR2 SYGVKD. Trimming pared 6 bases from V and 3 bases from J, leaving 17 bases between. This CDR3 is built from 15 residues. For the CDR3, the DNA is TGTGCCATCAGCCGATCCGGACCTGCGGAAGAGACCCAGTACTTC. Translation: CAISRSGPAEETQYF.

The CDR3 spells CASSAGQGDGYTF. The CDR3 DNA is TGTGCCAGCAGCGCGGGACAGGGGGACGGCTACACCTTC. The chain joins TRBV7-9 to TRBJ1-2; 11 nucleotides align to TRBD1. Trimming removed 5 bases from V and 8 bases from J; junction bases left unmatched: 4. CDR3 length equals 13 residues. Germline CDR1 SEHNR, CDR2 FQNEAQ (reference sequence).

This clonotype has only a few counts. The rearrangement joins TRBV18 to TRBJ2-7, with unresolved D. The CDR3 sequence is 14 residues long. V was cut by 3 bases and J by 6 bases, with 15 bases left in between. Germline V gives CDR1 KGHSH, CDR2 LQKENI. The chain's CDR3 is CASSPQSTSPEQYF. The CDR3 coding sequence is TGTGCCAGCTCACCCCAGTCCACATCCCCCGAGCAGTACTTC.

This clonotype occurred a few times. The chain links TRBV18 to TRBJ2-5, with a possible D match to TRBD1 (5 bases). The CDR3 is made up of 14 amino acids. V was clipped by 2 bases and J by 5 bases, with 12 bases between them. In germline, CDR1 is KGHSH, CDR2 LQKENI. CDR3 loop: CASSPTQGMETQYF. The CDR3 coding sequence is TGTGCCAGCTCACCAACTCAGGGAATGGAGACCCAGTACTTC. The entire variable domain, with the rest obtained from reference TRBV18 and TRBJ2-5, is as follows: NAGVMQNPRHLVRRRGQEARLRCSPMKGHSHVYWYRQLPEEGLKFMVYLQKENIIDESGMPKERFSAEFPKEGPSILRIQQVVRGDSAAYFCASSPTQGMETQYFGPGTRLLVL.

This clonotype occurred a few times. This rearrangement joins TRBV6-5 to TRBJ2-6; tentative D call: TRBD1 (6 bases). The germline gives CDR1 MNHEY, CDR2 SVGAGI. V was shortened by 0 bases and J by 0 bases, with 9 bases between the two germline ends. This CDR3 is built from 17 residues. In DNA, the CDR3 is TGTGCCAGCAGTTACTCGGGACACCACTCTGGGGCCAACGTCCTGACTTTC. Protein product: CASSYSGHHSGANVLTF.

The rearrangement links TRBV4-1 to TRBJ1-2; D is undetermined. This CDR3 has 14 amino acids. V lost 3 bases and J 2 bases, leaving 10 bases between the germline ends. Germline CDR1 and CDR2: MGHRA and YSYEKL. CDR3 residues: CASSHLKRNYGYTF. CDR3 nucleotides: TGCGCCAGCAGCCATCTTAAAAGGAACTATGGCTACACCTTC.

This clonotype was seen a handful of times. This rearrangement joins TRBV2 to TRBJ2-1; D may be TRBD1 (5 bases). Per the germline V gene, CDR1 is SNHLY and CDR2 is FYNNEI. This CDR3 is 13 amino acids long. V dropped 6 bases and J dropped 10 bases, with 16 bases sitting between them. The CDR3 sequence: CASSLDQGDEQFF. The CDR3 nucleotides read TGTGCCAGCAGCCTTGATCAGGGTGACGAGCAGTTCTTC.

This chain links TRBV19 with TRBJ2-2, with no clear D. V lost 7 bases and J 6 bases, leaving 15 bases between the germline ends. CDR3 size: 14 residues. The germline V gene has CDR1 LNHDA and CDR2 SQIVND (reference sequence). This CDR3 reads CASKPPTVSGELFF. The CDR3 nucleotides are TGTGCCAGTAAGCCCCCAACAGTTTCCGGGGAGCTGTTTTTT. Filled out from reference TRBV19 and TRBJ2-2, the complete variable domain reads DGGITQSPKYLFRKEGQNVTLSCEQNLNHDAMYWYRQDPGQGLRLIYYSQIVNDFQKGDIAEGYSVSREKKESFPLTVTSAQKNPTAFYLCASKPPTVSGELFFGEGSRLTVL.

This clonotype occurred many times. CDR3 nucleotides: TGTGCCAGCAGCCGCCAGGGCTCCAATCAGCCCCAGCATTTT. It encodes CASSRQGSNQPQHF. The chain carries TRBV3-1 and TRBJ1-5; perhaps TRBD1 as D (5 bases). The V gene's germline CDR1 is LGHDT and CDR2 YNNKEL (reference sequence). The CDR3 runs 14 residues. V lost 4 bases to trimming and J lost 3 bases, with 10 bases between them.